Given below is one T cell receptor (beta chain) in context. Its target is not known. It was with 60 Vbeta and 13 Jbeta primers that the PCR ran. The protocol was immunoSEQ multiplex PCR, while the TCRdb copy is restricted to in-frame clones and leaves out a portion. The sample records more than 250,000 clones, 85% to 90% being singletons. The data belong to a study of cytomegalovirus exposure and HLA in healthy donors. Notes on the study in general: The authors enumerated over 150 TCR beta chains as linked to cytomegalovirus.

In nominal health when sampled, donors likely had unrecorded immune exposures nonetheless. The sequence was collected from a woman under 30 in good health and CMV-seronegative. The sequencing sample was made of PBMCs.

The CDR3 DNA is TGTGCCAGCTCACCTAAGGGAGACTACTACAATGAGCAGTTCTTC. Its translation is CASSPKGDYYNEQFF. The chain recombines TRBV18 with TRBJ2-1, with D maybe TRBD2 (5 bases). CDR1 and CDR2 (germline): KGHSH, LQKENI. The germline V and J ends were trimmed by 3 bases and 3 bases, with 12 bases remaining between them. The CDR3 sequence is 15 residues long.